Following are 18 T cell receptor beta chains from one sample sequenced in a study of CD8 T cells in Susac syndrome. Random-hexamer reverse transcription was applied to roughly 0.5 to 1 ug RNA. TCRdb itself ran the immunoSEQ multiplex PCR reads through MiXCR, one entry per CDR3 protein. Among more than 65,000 distinct CDR3 sequences listed, around 95% were seen once. The sequenced sample was CD8+ T cells from PBMCs. These receptors all come from a human donor with Susac syndrome.

The chain links TRBV25-1 to TRBJ1-2; 11 nucleotides align to TRBD1. CDR1 and CDR2 from the germline V gene are MGHDK and SYGVNS. This CDR3 is 13 amino acids long. V lost 4 bases and J lost 12; bases outside the gene matches: 7. The DNA of the CDR3 is TGTGCCAGCAGTGGCCAGGGACAGGGGGGACACACCTTC. It is translated as CASSGQGQGGHTF.

As to this clonotype: At one end, the junction sequence differs from germline, possibly due to a read error. The chain couples TRBV5-1 to TRBJ2-1, with TRBD2 matching over 10 bases. Germline V gene lookup returns CDR1 SGHRS and CDR2 YFSETQ. This CDR3 region has 15 residues. The CDR3 sequence: CASREREGLYTEQFF. CDR3 in DNA: TGCGCCAGCAGAGAGCGGGAGGGCCTTTACACTGAGCAGTTCTTC.

This CDR3 is CSARGGLAADYEQYF. CDR3 nucleotide sequence: TGCAGTGCTAGAGGCGGACTAGCCGCAGACTACGAGCAGTACTTC. The chain uses TRBV20-1 and TRBJ2-7; 8 bases match TRBD2. V trimming: 1 base; J trimming: 3 bases; junction bases outside the gene matches: 8. Germline CDR1 and CDR2: DFQATT and SNEGSKA (reference sequence). This CDR3 contains 15 residues.

The chain links TRBV30 to TRBJ2-7; the D gene is possibly TRBD2 (6 bases). The ends were cut back, 0 bases at V and 5 bases at J, with 17 bases in the middle. Germline CDR1 reads GTSNPN; CDR2 reads SVGIG (reference sequence). CDR3 length: 15 amino acids. The CDR3 region is CAWSVEEGKVDEQYF. As DNA, the CDR3 is TGTGCCTGGAGTGTAGAGGAGGGAAAAGTGGACGAGCAGTACTTC.

The J gene is TRBJ2-5, the V gene TRBV6-2 or TRBV6-3, with D uncertain. The CDR3 runs to 12 residues. The germline V gene encodes CDR1 MNHEY and CDR2 SVGEGT. V was pared by 0 bases and J by 3 bases, with 2 bases between. In DNA, the CDR3 is TGTGCCAGCAGTTACTCGAAAGAGACCCAGTACTTC. Translating it yields CASSYSKETQYF.

The chain couples TRBV27 to TRBJ1-1, with 9 bases identical to TRBD1. Germline lookup yields CDR1 MNHEY and CDR2 SMNVEV (reference sequence). With V trimmed by 5 bases and J by 4 bases, 11 bases remained unmatched. The CDR3 is 16 residues long. The CDR3 nucleotides read TGTGCCAGCAGTCCATCACAGGGGGCGCTGGGCACTGAAGCTTTCTTT. Protein sequence: CASSPSQGALGTEAFF.

The chain recombines TRBV4-3 with TRBJ1-2; D gene ambiguous. The germline V and J ends were trimmed by 0 bases and 1 base, with 6 bases remaining between them. CDR1 is LGHNA and CDR2 is YSLEER in the germline V gene. The CDR3 contains 14 residues. The CDR3, as DNA: TGCGCCAGCAGCCAAGATTACGTTAACTATGGCTACACCTTC. Translating gives CASSQDYVNYGYTF.

This chain joins TRBV19 and TRBJ1-5; no clear D gene. Germline lookup yields CDR1 LNHDA and CDR2 SQIVND (reference sequence). The CDR3 loop spans 11 amino acids. V gave up 6 bases and J gave up 5 bases, with 5 bases separating them. The DNA of the CDR3 is TGTGCCAGTAGGAAAGATCAGCCCCAGCATTTT. It specifies CASRKDQPQHF.

The table lists this clonotype with a count of one. This chain uses TRBV27 with TRBJ2-5; perhaps TRBD2 as D (6 bases). The V end was cut by 1 base, the J end by 7 bases, with 13 bases between. Germline V gene lookup returns CDR1 MNHEY and CDR2 SMNVEV (reference sequence). The CDR3 has 14 residues. The CDR3 loop is CASSLLGEDGTQYF. The CDR3 DNA follows: TGTGCCAGCAGTTTATTGGGGGAGGACGGGACCCAGTACTTC.

This chain joins TRBV9 and TRBJ1-1; possibly TRBD1 for D (5 bases). CDR1 is SGDLS and CDR2 is YYNGEE in the germline V gene. V was shortened by 3 bases and J by 3 bases, with 12 bases between the two germline ends. CDR3 size: 14 residues. As DNA, the CDR3 is TGTGCCAGCAGCGCCCCAGGGAGTTACACTGAAGCTTTCTTT. Protein sequence: CASSAPGSYTEAFF. Full variable domain (remainder filled in from reference TRBV9 and TRBJ1-1): DSGVTQTPKHLITATGQRVTLRCSPRSGDLSVYWYQQSLDQGLQFLIQYYNGEERAKGNILERFSAQQFPDLHSELNLSSLELGDSALYFCASSAPGSYTEAFFGQGTRLTVV.

The rearrangement joins TRBV28 to TRBJ1-1; the D is unclear. The germline V gene encodes CDR1 MDHEN and CDR2 SYDVKM. This CDR3 spans 14 amino acids. With 3 bases removed from V and 5 bases from J, the gap between germline ends came to 13 bases. The CDR3: CASSFLSVGTEAFF. The CDR3, as DNA: TGTGCCAGCAGTTTCCTCTCCGTCGGGACTGAAGCTTTCTTT. Full variable domain (remainder filled in from reference TRBV28 and TRBJ1-1): DVKVTQSSRYLVKRTGEKVFLECVQDMDHENMFWYRQDPGLGLRLIYFSYDVKMKEKGDIPEGYSVSREKKERFSLILESASTNQTSMYLCASSFLSVGTEAFFGQGTRLTVV.

CDR3 loop: CATSRDRGRGYEQYF. The CDR3 DNA follows: TGTGCCACCAGCAGAGATCGGGGCAGAGGCTACGAGCAGTACTTC. The chain recombines TRBV15 with TRBJ2-7; D tentatively reads TRBD1 or TRBD2 (5 bases each). The CDR3 loop spans 15 amino acids. Deletions cut 0 bases from V and 3 bases from J, with 12 bases between. Germline V gene data show CDR1 as LNHNV and CDR2 as YYDKDF (reference sequence). Complete variable domain (other parts from reference TRBV15 and TRBJ2-7): DAMVIQNPRYQVTQFGKPVTLSCSQTLNHNVMYWYQQKSSQAPKLLFHYYDKDFNNEADTPDNFQSRRPNTSFCFLDIRSPGLGDTAMYLCATSRDRGRGYEQYFGPGTRLTVT.

V is TRBV6-2 or TRBV6-3 and J is TRBJ2-1; no clear D. Germline V gene data show CDR1 as MNHEY and CDR2 as SVGEGT. V dropped 2 bases and J dropped 8 bases, with 7 bases sitting between them. CDR3 size: 12 residues. The CDR3 nucleotides are TGTGCCAGCAGTTACCCGGACCATGAGCAGTTCTTC. Protein: CASSYPDHEQFF.

The J gene is TRBJ2-7, the V gene TRBV13, with D tentatively TRBD1 (6 bases). Trimming took 5 bases from V and 4 from J, leaving 18 bases between them. This CDR3 has 15 residues. Germline V gene lookup returns CDR1 PRHDT and CDR2 FYEKMQ (reference sequence). CDR3 sequence (DNA): TGTGCCAGCAGCCAAGCGACGTACAGGGCGTACGAGCAGTACTTC. It yields the protein CASSQATYRAYEQYF.

The chain employs TRBV5-6 and TRBJ2-5; the D gene is possibly TRBD1 (6 bases). Between the trimmed V and J ends, which lost 0 bases and 5 bases, there was a span of 17 bases. The CDR3 is 16 amino acids. Germline-derived CDR1 and CDR2 are SGHDT and YYEEEE. CDR3 coding DNA: TGTGCCAGCAGCTTGGCTCCAGGGGCGATTGGGGAGACCCAGTACTTC. Translated, it gives CASSLAPGAIGETQYF.

V gene TRBV7-6 combines with J gene TRBJ2-1; D gene ambiguous. The V and J ends lost 8 bases and 0 bases respectively, with 14 bases between them. The CDR3 has 15 residues. The germline V gene has CDR1 SGHVS and CDR2 FNYEAQ. The CDR3 region is CASGRGSNSYNEQFF. CDR3 DNA: TGTGCCAGCGGCCGTGGCTCCAACTCCTACAATGAGCAGTTCTTC.

V usage is TRBV4-2 and J usage is TRBJ2-7; D perhaps matches TRBD1 (6 bases). The V and J ends lost 3 bases and 2 bases respectively, with 8 bases between them. The germline V gene encodes CDR1 LGHNA and CDR2 YNFKEQ. The CDR3 spans 13 residues. CDR3 amino acids: CASSHGQTYEQYF. The CDR3 nucleotides read TGTGCCAGCAGCCATGGACAGACCTACGAGCAGTACTTC.

This clonotype was observed a single time. The rearrangement joins TRBV29-1 to TRBJ1-2; D ambiguous. Germline CDR1 SQVTM, CDR2 ANQGSEA. V lost 6 bases to trimming and J lost 4 bases, with 18 bases between them. The CDR3 contains 14 residues. CDR3 in DNA: TGCAGCGTAAATCCGGCAGACCTATCCTATGGCTACACCTTC. Protein sequence: CSVNPADLSYGYTF.